These T cell receptor beta chains were read from a single sample in a study of T cell responses to AZD1222 COVID-19 vaccine. The protocol was immunoSEQ multiplex PCR, while the TCRdb copy is restricted to in-frame clones and leaves out a portion. Of 90,000 to 100,000 clones listed, roughly 89% are singletons. The material was peripheral blood, obtained on day 0 of AZD1222 vaccination. The receptor source for this set is an adult in good health. Each CDR3 is given without its conserved first and last residue. The order of the fields is J gene, V gene, CDR3 protein.

>TRBJ1-2|TRBV28
ASSSASQQGRYGYT
>TRBJ1-5|TRBV2
ASRINQPQH
>TRBJ2-1|TRBV7-9
ASSYPMSGSSYNEQF
>TRBJ2-1|TRBV28
ASGGGGSGSYNEQF
>TRBJ1-2|TRBV30
AWSGTGGTYGYT
>TRBJ1-1|TRBV18
ASSPPDRGNSAF
>TRBJ2-2|TRBV19
ASSNSVGAGELF
>TRBJ2-5|TRBV11-1
ASSLEGQGQETQY
>TRBJ2-5|TRBV5-1
ASSSGMAGLQETQY
>TRBJ2-2|TRBV27
ASSLLGSYSSGELF
>TRBJ2-6|TRBV27
ASSPLRASGANVLT
>TRBJ2-7|TRBV20-1
SASRGLAGDEQY
>TRBJ2-1|TRBV10-3
AISGTTSGKYNEQF
>TRBJ1-2|TRBV5-1
ASSSGQGAFPGYT
>TRBJ2-2|TRBV28
ASILRGANTGELF
>TRBJ2-1|TRBV7-9
ASSSQGTPYNEQF
>TRBJ2-5|TRBV5-5
ASRAHQGYQETQY
>TRBJ1-2|TRBV28
ASSPGQGGYGYT
>TRBJ1-1|TRBV5-1
ASSLGQGARVNTEAF
>TRBJ1-2|TRBV7-9
ASSLENYGYT
>TRBJ1-3|TRBV6-5
ASGGRRSGNTIY
>TRBJ2-5|TRBV13
ASSPRWETQY
>TRBJ1-2|TRBV28
ASSSQDGYGYT
>TRBJ1-2|TRBV18
ASWPGQGQGYT
>TRBJ2-2|TRBV19
ASRTGLAGSYYTGELF
>TRBJ2-1|TRBV2
ASSERGGSYNEQF
>TRBJ1-1|TRBV28
ASGTGGKNTEAF
>TRBJ2-1|TRBV7-8
ASSFGTAYNEQF
>TRBJ2-4|TRBV5-1
ASSLEWGQNIQY
>TRBJ1-1|TRBV20-1
SAQPGPEAF
>TRBJ1-5|TRBV11-2
ASSSYMLRGNQPQH
>TRBJ1-4|TRBV4-1
ASSPTMDTANEKLF
>TRBJ2-2|TRBV7-8
ASSPRTSGNTGELF
>TRBJ1-5|TRBV4-2
ASSRDRELWQPQH
>TRBJ2-3|TRBV7-9
ASTPGGGHTDTQY
>TRBJ2-3|TRBV18
ASTGGTTDTQY
>TRBJ2-2|TRBV9
ASSVSGITGELF
>TRBJ1-2|TRBV12-3/TRBV12-4
ASSFWGSLT
>TRBJ2-7|TRBV3-1/TRBV3-2
ASSQTLADEQY
>TRBJ1-3|TRBV5-4
ASSPGRGLSGNTIY
>TRBJ1-2|TRBV10-3
AISESNPGYT
>TRBJ2-1|TRBV27
ASSAVHYNEQF
>TRBJ2-7|TRBV3-1/TRBV3-2
ASSQEWGQGTFSYEQY
>TRBJ2-2|TRBV5-6
ASSSPSGLNTGELF
>TRBJ2-1|TRBV7-7
ASSPGGYNEQF
>TRBJ2-1|TRBV5-1
ASSPLLAGGYNEQF
>TRBJ1-3|TRBV7-9
ASSLSGGSSGNTIY
>TRBJ2-1|TRBV9
ASSPLYGRGGPDNEQF
>TRBJ2-1|TRBV5-6
ASSWGTSGRNNEQF
>TRBJ2-5|TRBV6-5
ASRPDRERETQY
>TRBJ1-3|TRBV5-1
ASSPLPGGSGSGNTIY
>TRBJ1-1|TRBV18
ASSQGRKNTEAF
>TRBJ1-2|TRBV19
ASRMGQTYGYT